This T cell receptor (beta chain) was observed in a study of human T cells and chemical hapten exposure. Study-wide context: The sensitizing agent was 2% DPC, placed on about 2 cm by about 2 cm of upper inner arm skin. Alopecia universalis, totalis or areata was present in patients who were mostly female. Regarding the study as a whole: Large CDR3 similarity clusters arose significantly more often from expanded TCRs than from controls. Once DPC sensitization occurred, TCRs above 1 in 1000 frequency showed no change.

TCRdb passed the RACE reads through MiXCR, listing each CDR3 protein once. The sample holds 85,000 to 100,000 distinct CDR3 sequences, 25% to 35% seen once. Time point reported: patch test 3, about 24 weeks after DPC sensitization. Treatment given: therapeutic diphenylcyclopropenone sensitization with weekly scalp DPC. To note about this clonotype: The antigen is not known.

The TCR originated in a man between 40 and 49 years old with alopecia areata. Some clones in this sample may be carry-over from other donors' samples. Sequencing used whole blood, obtained in connection with sensitization to the hapten diphenylcyclopropenone (DPC).

CDR3 region: CASSRTGQGTDTQYF. The CDR3 DNA reads TGTGCCAGCAGTCGGACAGGGCAGGGCACAGATACGCAGTATTTT. This chain connects TRBV6-1 to TRBJ2-3, with 8 bases matching TRBD1. The CDR3 loop spans 15 amino acids. The J segment lost 1 base and the V segment lost 5 bases, leaving 5 bases of the junction unmatched. Germline V lookup: CDR1 MNHNS, CDR2 SASEGT.